One sample yielded the 30 T cell receptor beta chains listed below, sequenced in a study of blood T cell repertoires in COVID-19. The assay was immunoSEQ multiplex PCR, and TCRdb's table has in-frame clones only and misses some. Of around 430,000 clones listed, approximately 89% are singletons. Sequenced: peripheral blood. Receptors originate from a woman aged 45 to 65 with COVID-19, enrolled during active disease.

The chain links TRBV6-5 to TRBJ1-2, with D tentatively TRBD1 (6 bases). Germline CDR1 reads MNHEY; CDR2 reads SVGAGI. The CDR3 length is 15 residues. Trimming stripped 6 bases from V and 3 bases from J, with 17 bases between. This CDR3 reads CASRFSTGLDYGYTF. The CDR3 DNA is TGTGCCAGCAGATTTTCGACAGGCCTGGACTATGGCTACACCTTC.

The rearrangement joins TRBV19 to TRBJ1-3; 9 positions match TRBD1. In germline, CDR1 is LNHDA, CDR2 SQIVND (reference sequence). The CDR3 consists of 16 residues. V was pared by 6 bases and J by 2 bases, with 8 bases of the junction left unmatched. CDR3 in DNA: TGTGCCAGTAGCACGACACGGACAGGGGCTGGAAACACCATATATTTT. Translation: CASSTTRTGAGNTIYF. Based on the CDR3 plus reference TRBV19 and TRBJ1-3, the full variable domain is DGGITQSPKYLFRKEGQNVTLSCEQNLNHDAMYWYRQDPGQGLRLIYYSQIVNDFQKGDIAEGYSVSREKKESFPLTVTSAQKNPTAFYLCASSTTRTGAGNTIYFGEGSWLTVV.

Turning to this clone: This CDR3 is also generated by other DNA sequences in the sample. The chain recombines TRBV5-1 with TRBJ2-7, with D possibly matching TRBD2 (6 bases). The CDR3 runs to 14 residues. V lost 3 bases to trimming and J lost 2 bases, with 12 bases between them. In germline, CDR1 is SGHRS, CDR2 YFSETQ. The chain's CDR3 is CASSSGTGAYEQYF. CDR3 DNA: TGCGCCAGCAGCTCCGGGACGGGGGCCTACGAGCAGTACTTC.

V is TRBV2 and J is TRBJ2-6, with TRBD1 matching 9 bases. The CDR3 consists of 14 residues. The germline V gene encodes CDR1 SNHLY and CDR2 FYNNEI. J lost 13 bases, V lost 5 bases, and 9 bases had no gene match. This CDR3 is CASSRGGQGRVLTF. CDR3 bases: TGTGCCAGCAGTCGGGGAGGACAGGGGCGAGTCCTGACTTTC.

The CDR3: CASSPGGGDGYTF. The DNA for the CDR3 is TGTGCCAGCAGCCCAGGGGGAGGCGATGGCTACACCTTC. V usage is TRBV2 and J usage is TRBJ1-2, with 7 bases that match TRBD1. Trimming took 6 bases from V and 6 from J; bases not matched to a gene: 7. Per germline, CDR1 SNHLY and CDR2 FYNNEI. This CDR3 contains 13 residues. Looking up the rest from reference TRBV2 and TRBJ1-2 gives the full variable domain: EPEVTQTPSHQVTQMGQEVILRCVPISNHLYFYWYRQILGQKVEFLVSFYNNEISEKSEIFDDQFSVERPDGSNFTLKIRSTKLEDSAMYFCASSPGGGDGYTFGSGTRLTVV.

The V and J genes are TRBV21-1 and TRBJ2-1; the table names TRBD2, a call not compared with the DNA. TRBV21-1 is listed as a pseudogene. CDR3 length: 16 amino acids. The CDR3 protein is CASSGRVTDSYNEQFF. DNA for the CDR3: TGTGCCAGCAGCGGGAGGGTCACAGACTCCTACAATGAGCAGTTCTTC.

The V call is TRBV11-3, the J call TRBJ2-2; 11 nucleotides match TRBD1. V shed 1 base and J 6 bases; nucleotides not matched to a gene: 4. Per the germline V gene, CDR1 is SGHNT and CDR2 is YENEEA. CDR3 length: 16 residues. As DNA, the CDR3 is TGTGCCAGCAGCTTAGGGACAGGGGGCCCGTCCGGGGAGCTGTTTTTT. It specifies CASSLGTGGPSGELFF. Using reference TRBV11-3 and TRBJ2-2 for the parts outside the CDR3, the full variable domain is EAGVVQSPRYKIIEKKQPVAFWCNPISGHNTLYWYLQNLGQGPELLIRYENEEAVDDSQLPKDRFSAERLKGVDSTLKIQPAELGDSAVYLCASSLGTGGPSGELFFGEGSRLTVL.

This clone has only a few counts. The chain combines TRBV6-1 with TRBJ1-1, with 7 bases fitting TRBD1. J lost 3 bases, V lost 7 bases, and 17 bases had no gene match. CDR3 size: 17 residues. CDR1 and CDR2 from the germline V gene are MNHNS and SASEGT. In DNA, the CDR3 is TGTGCCAGCATTCAAGCGGGACAGCTCCTAGGGGACACTGAAGCTTTCTTT. Translating gives CASIQAGQLLGDTEAFF.

The chain is built from TRBV15 and TRBJ1-2, with a weak D call TRBD1 (6 bases). The V gene's germline CDR1 is LNHNV and CDR2 YYDKDF (reference sequence). V was cut by 0 bases and J by 6 bases, with 14 bases left in between. The CDR3 is made up of 15 amino acids. The CDR3 loop is CATSRDLRGGHGYTF. The CDR3 nucleotides read TGTGCCACCAGCAGAGATCTTAGGGGGGGACATGGCTACACCTTC. Full variable domain (missing parts from reference TRBV15 and TRBJ1-2): DAMVIQNPRYQVTQFGKPVTLSCSQTLNHNVMYWYQQKSSQAPKLLFHYYDKDFNNEADTPDNFQSRRPNTSFCFLDIRSPGLGDTAMYLCATSRDLRGGHGYTFGSGTRLTVV.

The rearrangement joins TRBV24-1 to TRBJ2-3, with D maybe TRBD1 (5 bases). The CDR3 has 13 residues. The V gene lost 9 bases and the J gene lost 1 base, with 10 bases spanning the gap. Germline V lookup: CDR1 KGHDR, CDR2 SFDVKD. CDR3 sequence (DNA): TGTGCCACCCGATCAGGGCGCACAGATACGCAGTATTTT. Translation: CATRSGRTDTQYF.

The V gene is TRBV19, the J gene TRBJ2-1, with TRBD2 matching 7 bases. The CDR3 totals 13 residues. The V gene end was trimmed by 5 bases and the J gene end by 5 bases; junction bases not matched to a gene: 3. The germline V gene has CDR1 LNHDA and CDR2 SQIVND (reference sequence). The CDR3 sequence is CASSWDYHNEQFF. CDR3 DNA: TGTGCCAGTAGTTGGGACTACCACAATGAGCAGTTCTTC. The whole variable domain, filled in from reference TRBV19 and TRBJ2-1, reads DGGITQSPKYLFRKEGQNVTLSCEQNLNHDAMYWYRQDPGQGLRLIYYSQIVNDFQKGDIAEGYSVSREKKESFPLTVTSAQKNPTAFYLCASSWDYHNEQFFGPGTRLTVL.

This clone was observed once. V usage is TRBV11-3 and J usage is TRBJ1-1; no definite D call. Germline V CDR1 and CDR2: SGHNT, YENEEA. This CDR3 comprises 12 residues. V was clipped by 5 bases and J by 5 bases, with 9 bases between them. The CDR3 spells CASSPGGTEAFF. Here the CDR3 DNA reads TGTGCCAGCAGCCCGGGTGGGACTGAAGCTTTCTTT.

The chain carries TRBV3-1 (or the pseudogene TRBV3-2) and TRBJ2-1; 7 bases fit TRBD1. The CDR3 spans 15 residues. Germline trimming cut 5 bases from V and 4 bases from J; bases unmatched to any gene: 8. Per the germline V gene, CDR1 is LGHDT and CDR2 is YNNKEL (reference sequence). The CDR3 spells CASSGTGDGYNEQFF. In DNA, the CDR3 is TGTGCCAGCAGCGGAACAGGGGACGGGTACAATGAGCAGTTCTTC.

This clone has a handful of counts. This chain uses TRBV18 with TRBJ2-7; the D gene is possibly TRBD1 (7 bases). The CDR3 is 16 amino acids. The germline CDR1 and CDR2 sequences are KGHSH and LQKENI. V lost 5 bases and J 12 bases, leaving 29 bases between the germline ends. The CDR3 DNA reads TGTGCCAGCTCAGCCGACAGGGCGGGGTCCTACGAGCAAAGGTACTTC. Translated, it gives CASSADRAGSYEQRYF.

This clone occurred once. J is TRBJ2-3 and V is TRBV28, with 8 bases that match TRBD1. This CDR3 comprises 18 residues. V was pared by 11 bases and J by 2 bases, with 21 bases of the junction left unmatched. Germline-derived CDR1 and CDR2 are MDHEN and SYDVKM. The CDR3 is CARRTANWDRRATDTQYF. CDR3 coding DNA: TGTGCCCGTAGGACAGCCAACTGGGACAGGCGGGCCACAGATACGCAGTATTTT.

This chain connects TRBV3-1 (or the pseudogene TRBV3-2) to TRBJ2-7; D is perhaps TRBD2 (5 bases). Trimming shortened V by 4 bases and J by 0 bases, and 10 bases separated the two germline ends. The CDR3 length is 14 residues. CDR1 LGHDT and CDR2 YNNKEL come from the germline V gene (reference sequence). CDR3 sequence (DNA): TGTGCCAGCAGCCCCGGGGTTAGCTCCTACGAGCAGTACTTC. Protein: CASSPGVSSYEQYF.

The chain's CDR3 is CASSVEAGGRADTQYF. In DNA form, the CDR3 reads TGTGCCAGCAGTGTGGAAGCGGGGGGGCGCGCAGATACGCAGTATTTT. The chain employs TRBV6-4 and TRBJ2-3, with TRBD2 identical over 10 bases. Germline assignment: CDR1 MRHNA and CDR2 SNTAGT. The CDR3 sequence is 16 residues long. The junction had 8 bases not matched to a gene; V was cut back by 4 bases and J by 4 bases.

V and J are TRBV19 and TRBJ2-7; 7 bases are shared with TRBD1. V shed 4 bases and J 4 bases; nucleotides not matched to a gene: 13. CDR1 and CDR2 (germline): LNHDA, SQIVND (reference sequence). This CDR3 is built from 16 residues. The CDR3 region is CASSTRQGRGSYEQYF. The CDR3 region has the DNA TGTGCCAGTAGTACCCGACAGGGTAGGGGTTCTTACGAGCAGTACTTC.

This clone was detected only once. The rearrangement joins TRBV12-3 or TRBV12-4 to TRBJ1-2; 7 positions agree with TRBD1. V was pared by 5 bases and J by 8 bases, with 8 bases of the junction left unmatched. The CDR3 is 13 amino acids. For the CDR3, the DNA is TGTGCCAGCAGTCCAAGGACAGGTGGGGGCTACACCTTC. Protein product: CASSPRTGGGYTF.

The genes are TRBV6-5 and TRBJ1-2, with TRBD1 matching over 10 bases. The germline V gene has CDR1 MNHEY and CDR2 SVGAGI. The length of the CDR3 is 14 residues. Trimming cost V 4 bases and J 5 bases; bases outside gene matches: 4. CDR3 amino acids: CASSWDRGKYGYTF. In DNA, the CDR3 is TGTGCCAGCAGTTGGGACAGGGGAAAATATGGCTACACCTTC.

This chain connects TRBV24-1 to TRBJ2-3, with unresolved D. Germline V gene sequence: CDR1 KGHDR, CDR2 SFDVKD. Trimming took 2 bases from V and 9 from J, leaving 8 bases between them. The CDR3 has 12 amino acids. CDR3 nucleotide sequence: TGTGCCACCAGTGATTCTTACTGGACGCAGTATTTT. This sequence encodes CATSDSYWTQYF.

This clone has only one observation. The genes are TRBV27 and TRBJ1-1; 10 bases map to TRBD1. The J segment lost 5 bases and the V segment lost 5 bases, leaving 17 bases of the junction unmatched. The CDR3 length is 18 residues. Germline V gene data show CDR1 as MNHEY and CDR2 as SMNVEV (reference sequence). The CDR3 reads CASSGKGDRGGKNTEAFF. The CDR3 DNA follows: TGTGCCAGCAGTGGCAAAGGGGACAGGGGAGGAAAGAATACTGAAGCTTTCTTT.

A few counts support this clone. CDR3 region: CASSRTGGIGELFF. Here the CDR3 DNA reads TGTGCCAGCAGTCGGACAGGGGGTATCGGGGAGCTGTTTTTT. J is TRBJ2-2 and V is TRBV2; the match to TRBD1 covers 10 bases. Germline CDR1 and CDR2: SNHLY and FYNNEI. The junction had 4 bases not matched to a gene; V was cut back by 5 bases and J by 7 bases. CDR3 length: 14 amino acids.

The chain carries TRBV12-3 or TRBV12-4 and TRBJ1-2; D ambiguous. The germline V and J ends were trimmed by 6 bases and 2 bases, with 7 bases remaining between them. The CDR3 extends over 12 amino acids. The DNA for the CDR3 is TGTGCCAGCAGGACGGGGAACTATGGCTACACCTTC. Its protein is CASRTGNYGYTF.

CDR3 in amino acids: CASSDPAGLGNTIYF. CDR3 bases: TGTGCCAGCAGTGATCCAGCAGGGTTGGGGAACACCATATATTTT. V is TRBV6-1 and J is TRBJ1-3, with D tentatively TRBD1 (5 bases). Trimming pared 3 bases from V and 7 bases from J, leaving 16 bases between. Germline V gene lookup returns CDR1 MNHNS and CDR2 SASEGT. The CDR3 has 15 amino acids.

This clone was detected only a few times. V and J are TRBV3-1 (or the pseudogene TRBV3-2) and TRBJ2-1; 7 bases fit TRBD2. This CDR3 contains 16 residues. V dropped 5 bases and J dropped 3; count of bases not matched to a gene: 10. CDR1 is LGHDT and CDR2 is YNNKEL in the germline V gene (reference sequence). The CDR3 protein is CASSLRLAVVYNEQFF. The DNA for the CDR3 is TGTGCCAGCAGCTTACGACTAGCAGTTGTCTACAATGAGCAGTTCTTC.

The chain links TRBV19 to TRBJ1-1; a weak D match, TRBD1 (6 bases). This CDR3 spans 16 amino acids. V lost 6 bases to trimming and J lost 1 base, with 18 bases between them. The germline V gene has CDR1 LNHDA and CDR2 SQIVND (reference sequence). CDR3 bases: TGTGCCAGTAGACCCCGACCTGGGGGCAGGAACACTGAAGCTTTCTTT. Translated, it gives CASRPRPGGRNTEAFF.

The V and J genes are TRBV4-1 and TRBJ2-1, with 14 bases fitting TRBD2. The germline V gene has CDR1 MGHRA and CDR2 YSYEKL. The V segment lost 1 base and the J segment 7 bases; nucleotides outside the gene matches: 9. The CDR3 has 18 residues. The CDR3 loop reads CASSQGRLAGGLGNEQFF. CDR3 nucleotide sequence: TGCGCCAGCAGCCAAGGTAGACTAGCGGGGGGGCTGGGAAATGAGCAGTTCTTC.

V gene TRBV24-1 combines with J gene TRBJ1-2, with 7 nucleotides matching TRBD1. The ends lost 12 bases at V and 5 bases at J; junction bases unmatched: 11. Germline CDR1 KGHDR, CDR2 SFDVKD. This CDR3 has 13 amino acids. CDR3 amino acids: CAAERQGSYGYTF. The CDR3 DNA follows: TGTGCCGCCGAGCGACAGGGTTCTTATGGCTACACCTTC.

The chain employs TRBV15 and TRBJ1-2; no clear D gene. Germline lookup yields CDR1 LNHNV and CDR2 YYDKDF (reference sequence). Trimming removed 1 base from V and 5 bases from J, with 8 bases in between. This CDR3 comprises 13 residues. CDR3 nucleotide sequence: TGTGCCACCAGCAGAGGGGCAGATTATGGCTACACCTTC. This translates into CATSRGADYGYTF. Drawing the rest from reference TRBV15 and TRBJ1-2, the complete variable domain is DAMVIQNPRYQVTQFGKPVTLSCSQTLNHNVMYWYQQKSSQAPKLLFHYYDKDFNNEADTPDNFQSRRPNTSFCFLDIRSPGLGDTAMYLCATSRGADYGYTFGSGTRLTVV.